What follows are 24 T cell receptor beta chains derived from one specimen sequenced in a study of T cell responses to AZD1222 COVID-19 vaccine (dated by TCRdb to the early 2020s). Libraries were prepared through the immunoSEQ multiplex PCR assay. Drawn from immuneACCESS, this table holds only the in-frame rearrangements with V and J called that TCRdb kept. Clones are partly lost; checked studies trace under half to an unresolved V gene and leave the rest unexplained. This sample holds 100,000 to 120,000 clones; around 90% were observed only once. The ten largest make up over 12% of the sample. What the time point label conveys for this sample: about 28 days (+/-7) after the second vaccine dose. This specimen consisted of peripheral blood, obtained 28 days after the second AZD1222 dose. The receptors come from an adult who received the AZD1222 COVID-19 vaccine.

V gene TRBV5-1 combines with J gene TRBJ2-1, with D possibly being TRBD2 (6 bases). V lost 2 bases and J 15 bases, leaving 12 bases between the germline ends. CDR3 size: 11 residues. Per germline, CDR1 SGHRS and CDR2 YFSETQ. The DNA for the CDR3 is TGCGCCAGCAGCTTCGGGGGATTGGTGTTCTTC. It is translated as CASSFGGLVFF.

The chain joins TRBV2 to TRBJ1-1; a possible D gene is TRBD1 (6 bases). Trimming removed 6 bases at V and 8 bases at J, with 10 bases between. Germline V CDR1 and CDR2: SNHLY, FYNNEI. The CDR3 contains 11 residues. The CDR3 nucleotides are TGTGCCAGCAGAGTAACAGGGGAAGCTTTCTTT. Translation: CASRVTGEAFF.

This chain joins TRBV27 and TRBJ2-1; TRBD1 might be the D (6 bases). The CDR3 runs to 11 residues. Germline assignment: CDR1 MNHEY and CDR2 SMNVEV (reference sequence). Between the trimmed V and J ends, which lost 4 bases and 12 bases, there was a span of 10 bases. CDR3 sequence (DNA): TGTGCCAGCAGTTCGACAGGTAGGCAGTTCTTC. Its translation is CASSSTGRQFF.

V and J are TRBV14 and TRBJ1-1, with D unclear. Trimming pared 6 bases from V and 1 base from J, leaving 6 bases between. The germline CDR1 and CDR2 sequences are SGHDN and FVKESK. The CDR3 is 12 residues long. In DNA form, the CDR3 reads TGTGCCAGCAGTCTCGGGAACACTGAAGCTTTCTTT. It yields the protein CASSLGNTEAFF.

A single count supports this clone. The chain couples TRBV2 to TRBJ2-7, with a weak D call TRBD2 (6 bases). This CDR3 has 15 amino acids. V lost 0 bases and J 2 bases, leaving 11 bases between the germline ends. CDR1 is SNHLY and CDR2 is FYNNEI in the germline V gene. The CDR3 reads CASSEAVAAPYEQYF. The DNA of the CDR3 is TGTGCCAGCAGTGAAGCGGTAGCGGCCCCCTACGAGCAGTACTTC.

The chain joins TRBV2 to TRBJ1-1; tentatively, D is TRBD1 (5 bases). Germline CDR1 and CDR2: SNHLY and FYNNEI. Trimming removed 6 bases from V and 1 base from J, with 12 bases in between. The CDR3 runs to 14 residues. The DNA for the CDR3 is TGTGCCAGCAGGGGGCTTTACAAGAACACTGAAGCTTTCTTT. It translates to CASRGLYKNTEAFF.

The V call is TRBV3-1 (or the pseudogene TRBV3-2), the J call TRBJ2-3, with TRBD2 matching over 8 bases. Germline lookup yields CDR1 LGHDT and CDR2 YNNKEL (reference sequence). The CDR3 consists of 19 residues. Trimming removed 0 bases from V and 2 bases from J; junction bases left unmatched: 13. The DNA of the CDR3 is TGTGCCAGCAGCCAAGATCGGGGGGGCCAAAACTACTTCACAGATACGCAGTATTTT. Encoded protein: CASSQDRGGQNYFTDTQYF.

The V call is TRBV3-1 (or the pseudogene TRBV3-2), the J call TRBJ2-3; perhaps TRBD1 as D (5 bases). Per the germline V gene, CDR1 is LGHDT and CDR2 is YNNKEL (reference sequence). V lost 1 base and J lost 6, with 11 bases in between. The length of the CDR3 is 14 residues. Written as DNA, the CDR3 is TGTGCCAGCAGCCAAGCGGACACCCGGGATACGCAGTATTTT. It yields the protein CASSQADTRDTQYF.

The gene calls are TRBV7-9 and TRBJ2-7, with TRBD2 matching 10 bases. After removal of 3 bases from V and 5 bases from J, the junction contained 4 bases not matched to a gene. The germline V gene has CDR1 SEHNR and CDR2 FQNEAQ (reference sequence). The CDR3 sequence is 14 residues long. CDR3 protein: CASSFTSGADEQYF. The CDR3 nucleotides are TGTGCCAGCAGCTTCACTAGCGGGGCAGACGAGCAGTACTTC.

The CDR3: CASSPQAVRWNTGELFF. The CDR3 region has the DNA TGTGCCAGCAGTCCTCAAGCGGTCCGATGGAACACCGGGGAGCTGTTTTTT. The rearrangement uses TRBV6-6 and TRBJ2-2; a possible D gene is TRBD2 (5 bases). V was pared by 5 bases and J by 1 base, with 17 bases between. The CDR3 has 17 residues. Germline CDR1 is MNHNY and CDR2 is SVGAGI (reference sequence).

The CDR3 is CASSWTSGGGEQYF. The CDR3 region has the DNA TGTGCCAGCAGCTGGACTAGCGGGGGCGGGGAGCAGTACTTC. The rearrangement uses TRBV7-2 and TRBJ2-7; 13 positions match TRBD2. Germline CDR1 reads SGHTA; CDR2 reads FQGNSA. V trimming: 4 bases; J trimming: 7 bases; junction bases outside the gene matches: 4. The CDR3 has 14 residues. Looking up the rest from reference TRBV7-2 and TRBJ2-7 gives the full variable domain: GAGVSQSPSNKVTEKGKDVELRCDPISGHTALYWYRQSLGQGLEFLIYFQGNSAPDKSGLPSDRFSAERTGGSVSTLTIQRTQQEDSAVYLCASSWTSGGGEQYFGPGTRLTVT.

The chain links TRBV6-5 to TRBJ1-3; D is unresolved. The germline V and J ends were trimmed by 2 bases and 4 bases, with 9 bases remaining between them. Per germline, CDR1 MNHEY and CDR2 SVGAGI. The CDR3 is 14 residues long. The CDR3 loop is CASSYGERGNTIYF. CDR3 nucleotide sequence: TGTGCCAGCAGTTACGGGGAGAGGGGAAACACCATATATTTT.

The chain recombines TRBV9 with TRBJ2-2, with D possibly called TRBD1 or TRBD2 (5 bases each). CDR3 size: 15 residues. Germline lookup yields CDR1 SGDLS and CDR2 YYNGEE. With 4 bases removed from V and 0 bases from J, the gap between germline ends came to 10 bases. CDR3 amino acids: CASSQRGTNTGELFF. DNA for the CDR3: TGTGCCAGCAGCCAGAGGGGCACGAACACCGGGGAGCTGTTTTTT.

The rearrangement joins TRBV5-1 to TRBJ1-1, with TRBD1 matching over 7 bases. CDR1 and CDR2 (germline): SGHRS, YFSETQ. The trim removed 7 bases at V and 3 bases at J, leaving 9 bases unmatched. This CDR3 contains 14 residues. DNA of the CDR3: TGCGCCAGCTCCGAGACAGGGCCTGACACTGAAGCTTTCTTT. Translation: CASSETGPDTEAFF.

The chain joins TRBV5-8 to TRBJ2-7; tentatively, D is TRBD2 (7 bases). This CDR3 spans 15 amino acids. The V end was cut by 2 bases, the J end by 0 bases, with 12 bases between. CDR1 and CDR2 from the germline V gene are SGHTS and YDEGEE. CDR3 protein: CASSLLRGGSYEQYF. The CDR3, as DNA: TGTGCCAGCAGCTTATTGAGGGGGGGCTCCTACGAGCAGTACTTC.

CDR3 amino acids: CASSLGSGYEQYF. CDR3 sequence (DNA): TGTGCCAGCAGCTTAGGCTCAGGCTACGAGCAGTACTTC. The chain links TRBV7-9 to TRBJ2-7; D is undetermined. Germline V lookup: CDR1 SEHNR, CDR2 FQNEAQ (reference sequence). CDR3 length: 13 amino acids. V lost 1 base, J lost 3 bases, and 7 bases lay in between.

This chain connects TRBV7-3 to TRBJ2-5; possibly TRBD2 for D (6 bases). The CDR3 covers 11 residues. Trimming shortened V by 8 bases and J by 3 bases, and 7 bases separated the two germline ends. Germline CDR1 SGHTA, CDR2 FQGTGA. This CDR3 is CASPGEETQYF. The CDR3 DNA is TGTGCCAGCCCGGGGGAAGAGACCCAGTACTTC.

The chain combines TRBV24-1 with TRBJ1-5; 7 bases line up with TRBD1. The germline gives CDR1 KGHDR, CDR2 SFDVKD. Unmatched junction bases numbered 13, after V lost 3 bases and J lost 0 bases. This CDR3 contains 19 residues. The CDR3 spells CATSDPGTVSFRSNQPQHF. The CDR3, as DNA: TGTGCCACCAGTGATCCGGGGACAGTTTCCTTTCGTAGCAATCAGCCCCAGCATTTT.

The rearrangement uses TRBV30 and TRBJ2-2, with D tentatively TRBD1 (5 bases). Germline CDR1 reads GTSNPN; CDR2 reads SVGIG (reference sequence). This CDR3 is built from 15 residues. Trimming shortened V by 3 bases and J by 4 bases, and 15 bases separated the two germline ends. This CDR3 reads CAWRDQGSSTGELFF. DNA of the CDR3: TGTGCCTGGAGGGATCAGGGTTCGAGCACCGGGGAGCTGTTTTTT.

The rearrangement joins TRBV9 to TRBJ1-2; D not certain. The CDR3 is 14 amino acids. V lost 0 bases, J lost 3 bases, and 9 bases lay in between. The germline V gene has CDR1 SGDLS and CDR2 YYNGEE. The chain's CDR3 is CASSVGYSDYGYTF. Written as DNA, the CDR3 is TGTGCCAGCAGCGTAGGCTACAGTGACTATGGCTACACCTTC.

The chain links TRBV14 to TRBJ2-3, with D tentatively TRBD1 (6 bases). CDR1 and CDR2 from the germline V gene are SGHDN and FVKESK. V gave up 4 bases and J gave up 0 bases, with 11 bases separating them. CDR3 length: 15 residues. The chain's CDR3 is CASSRPDRSTDTQYF. CDR3 sequence (DNA): TGTGCCAGCAGCCGACCCGACAGGAGCACAGATACGCAGTATTTT.

The chain has TRBV11-1 and TRBJ2-5, with 11 bases that match TRBD2. Per the germline V gene, CDR1 is SGHAT and CDR2 is FQDESV (reference sequence). The CDR3 loop spans 15 amino acids. The V and J ends lost 3 bases and 5 bases, in that order; junction bases with no gene match: 5. The CDR3 loop is CASSFHTSGGETQYF. CDR3 in DNA: TGTGCCAGCAGCTTCCACACTAGCGGGGGCGAGACCCAGTACTTC.

This chain connects TRBV14 to TRBJ1-5; 7 bases align to TRBD1. The CDR3 contains 16 residues. V lost 4 bases and J lost 0; bases outside the gene matches: 6. CDR1 and CDR2 (germline): SGHDN, FVKESK. The chain's CDR3 is CASSPGTAYSNQPQHF. Written as DNA, the CDR3 is TGTGCCAGCAGCCCCGGGACAGCCTATAGCAATCAGCCCCAGCATTTT.

In DNA, the CDR3 is TGCGCCAGCAGCCAACAACTCCCAGGTGTGGGGCAGTACTTC. It codes for CASSQQLPGVGQYF. The chain has TRBV4-1 and TRBJ2-7; no definite D call. CDR1 MGHRA and CDR2 YSYEKL come from the germline V gene. This CDR3 is 14 amino acids long. V was pared by 2 bases and J by 9 bases, with 17 bases between.